Listed below are T cell receptor beta chains from one sample, sequenced in a study of cytotoxic CD8 clonotypes in ibrutinib-treated CLL. The protocol was immunoSEQ multiplex PCR, while the TCRdb copy is restricted to in-frame clones and leaves out a portion. The table records some 76,000 clones, over 80% of them present only once. Sequences were derived from PBMCs, sampled after 24 months of ibrutinib treatment. These receptors were taken from a human donor with chronic lymphocytic leukemia. The CDR3 runs from the conserved cysteine through the conserved F or W. D genes are given only for firm matches. Expanded clones are given a class, and other clones once, few, many or no size at all.

d_call	v_call	j_call	cdr3_length	clone_size	cdr3_aa	cdr3_nt
.	TRBV18	TRBJ2-6	13	.	CASSPTGANVLTF	TGTGCCAGCTCACCAACTGGGGCCAACGTCCTGACTTTC
.	TRBV15	TRBJ1-1	13	.	CATSLQGNTEAFF	TGTGCCACCAGCTTACAGGGGAACACTGAAGCTTTCTTT
.	TRBV2	TRBJ1-1	12	few	CASRVLNTEAFF	TGTGCCAGCAGGGTTTTGAACACTGAAGCTTTCTTT
.	TRBV9	TRBJ2-5	15	.	CASSVDTGDKETQYF	TGTGCCAGCAGCGTAGACACTGGGGATAAAGAGACCCAGTACTTC
TRBD2	TRBV5-1	TRBJ2-2	16	.	CASSSTSGRFTGELFF	TGCGCCAGCAGCTCAACTAGCGGGAGGTTCACCGGGGAGCTGTTTTTT
.	TRBV6-1	TRBJ2-5	14	.	CASSGGFYQETQYF	TGTGCCAGCAGTGGGGGTTTCTACCAAGAGACCCAGTACTTC
TRBD2	TRBV9	TRBJ2-3	16	.	CASSVETGGLTDTQYF	TGTGCCAGCAGCGTAGAGACGGGAGGACTCACAGATACGCAGTATTTT
.	TRBV7-9	TRBJ1-4	15	.	CASSLETGDNEKLFF	TGTGCCAGCAGCTTAGAGACCGGGGATAATGAAAAACTGTTTTTT
.	TRBV6-5	TRBJ2-7	14	.	CASSKQGGGYEQYF	TGTGCCAGCAGTAAACAGGGTGGGGGCTACGAGCAGTACTTC
TRBD2	TRBV5-1	TRBJ2-1	15	.	CASSLEGGRVDEQFF	TGCGCCAGCAGCTTGGAGGGCGGGAGGGTCGATGAGCAGTTCTTC
TRBD1	TRBV28	TRBJ1-5	14	few	CASRRDRDSQPQHF	TGTGCCAGCAGGCGTGACAGGGACTCTCAGCCCCAGCATTTT
TRBD1	TRBV7-2	TRBJ1-4	14	.	CASSAGQGGEKLFF	TGTGCCAGCAGCGCCGGACAGGGCGGCGAAAAACTGTTTTTT
.	TRBV5-1	TRBJ2-7	17	.	CASSLETIGGAGREQYF	TGCGCCAGCAGCTTGGAGACTATAGGAGGGGCAGGTCGCGAGCAGTACTTC
.	TRBV7-2	TRBJ1-3	17	.	CASSLRTVGPLGNTIYF	TGTGCCAGCAGCCTTCGGACGGTAGGACCACTGGGAAACACCATATATTTT
TRBD1	TRBV5-1	TRBJ2-1	16	.	CASSLRVGTGGNEQFF	TGCGCCAGCAGCTTGCGGGTCGGGACAGGGGGCAATGAGCAGTTCTTC
.	TRBV18	TRBJ2-7	13	.	CASSRIQSHEQYF	TGTGCCAGCTCACGGATCCAGTCCCACGAGCAGTACTTC
.	TRBV9	TRBJ2-2	15	.	CASSVVSSSTGELFF	TGTGCCAGCAGCGTAGTCTCTTCTAGCACCGGGGAGCTGTTTTTT
.	TRBV18	TRBJ2-7	14	once	CASSPHRDLSEQYF	TGTGCCAGCTCACCACACAGGGACCTTTCCGAGCAGTACTTC
.	TRBV19	TRBJ1-1	13	.	CASSQDWNTEAFF	TGTGCCAGTAGTCAGGACTGGAACACTGAAGCTTTCTTT
.	TRBV30	TRBJ2-3	12	.	CAGGASTDTQYF	TGTGCCGGAGGAGCTAGCACAGATACGCAGTATTTT
.	TRBV2	TRBJ2-7	15	.	CAIEKSGRGRYEQYF	TGTGCCATCGAAAAGTCGGGCAGGGGTCGGTACGAGCAGTACTTC
.	TRBV5-1	TRBJ2-4	12	few	CASSEPGGRTNF	TGCGCCAGCAGCGAACCCGGAGGCAGGACAAACTTC
.	TRBV4-1	TRBJ1-4	15	.	CASSQERQGGEKLFF	TGCGCCAGCAGCCAAGAGAGGCAGGGAGGGGAAAAACTGTTTTTT
.	TRBV7-2	TRBJ2-5	12	.	CASSPDRSPPYF	TGTGCCAGCAGCCCAGATAGATCGCCCCCGTACTTC
TRBD1	TRBV6-1	TRBJ1-2	13	.	CASSEQGGYGYTF	TGTGCCAGCAGTGAGCAGGGGGGCTATGGCTACACCTTC
.	TRBV23-1	TRBJ2-1	16	.	CASSPGRDTDNNEQFF	TGCGCCAGCAGTCCTGGGCGGGACACAGACAACAATGAGCAGTTCTTC